This T cell receptor beta chain was documented in a study of OX40 agonist ivuxolimab in advanced cancers. Study in general: Enrollees could have had prior anti-PD-1, anti-PD-L1 or anti-CTLA-4 therapy, which about 40% had received.

Study-wide points: Expanded clones were, on average, more numerous among CD8+ T cells than CD4+.

Turning to this clone: Its specificity is not known.

J was trimmed by 2 bases and V by 4 bases; bases with no gene match: 5. Germline V gene sequence: CDR1 MDHEN, CDR2 SYDVKM. The CDR3 has 14 residues. The protocol was immunoSEQ multiplex PCR, while the TCRdb copy is restricted to in-frame clones and leaves out a portion. The data hold 55,000 to 70,000 clones, with 75% to 90% observed a single time. The chain is built from TRBV28 and TRBJ2-7; 7 bases line up with TRBD1. The material was CD4+ or CD8+ T cells sorted from blood, obtained in a trial of the OX40 agonist ivuxolimab. This receptor was obtained from an adult with an advanced solid tumor such as melanoma, head and neck, liver or kidney cancer. This CDR3 is CASSSYRGPYEQYF. The CDR3 nucleotides read TGTGCCAGCAGTTCCTACAGGGGCCCCTACGAGCAGTACTTC.